This record looks at one T cell receptor (beta chain) sequence and its context. Primers included in the PCR were 60 Vbeta and 13 Jbeta primers. Sequencing was performed with immunoSEQ multiplex PCR; in TCRdb, only in-frame clones are kept and a portion is missing. The profile shows around 260,000 clones, 75% to 85% of them singletons. The V end was cut by 8 bases, the J end by 0 bases, with 19 bases between. This CDR3 contains 15 residues. Germline V gene lookup returns CDR1 SQVTM and CDR2 ANQGSEA. This record belongs to a study of cytomegalovirus exposure and HLA in healthy donors. The V call is TRBV29-1, the J call TRBJ1-2; the D gene is possibly TRBD1 (6 bases). The material sequenced was PBMCs. This clonotype originated in a girl aged 2 to 10 in good health and CMV-seronegative. CDR3 sequence: CSTRTRDTTNYGYTF. The CDR3 DNA follows: TGCAGCACGAGGACCCGGGACACTACTAACTATGGCTACACCTTC.